At least ten counts were recorded for the clone carrying this T cell receptor beta chain. Its target is not known. These data belong to a study of Graves' ophthalmopathy and Graves' hyperthyroidism. The PBMCs were taken from around 9 ml of fresh peripheral blood. The study, taken as a whole, reports: The model's prediction of ophthalmopathy progression had 70.59% sensitivity and around 72% specificity. Also, most clonotypes expanded in the thyroid above 0.001 frequency appeared in blood.

This CDR3 has 15 amino acids. Germline V gives CDR1 SGHKS, CDR2 YYEKEE (reference sequence). J gave up 2 bases and V 6 bases, and 10 bases lay outside the gene matches. RNA served as the template for amplifying TCR beta CDR3 regions. Investigators did first-round RT-PCR with HTBI primers, then second-round multiplex PCR. TCRdb re-called the multiplex PCR reads through MiXCR, storing one row per CDR3 protein. There are roughly 400,000 distinct CDR3 sequences in the sample; approximately 16% occur only once, and 1.6% lies in the top ten. The source of this sequence is a woman aged 18 to 35 with Graves' ophthalmopathy. The specimen was peripheral blood. V is TRBV5-5 and J is TRBJ2-5; 7 bases match TRBD2. CDR3 DNA sequence: TGTGCCAGCAACCCCGGGACTATTAGACAAGAGACCCAGTACTTC. This translates into CASNPGTIRQETQYF.